One T cell receptor beta chain is described in this entry. Its specificity is not known. With 60 Vbeta and 13 Jbeta primers, the PCR was carried out. Some clones are missing from TCRdb's copy, which holds only in-frame ones; the method was immunoSEQ multiplex PCR. This repertoire shows fewer than 150,000 clones, around 77% found once; its top ten account for around 2%. The record originates from a study of cytomegalovirus exposure and HLA in healthy donors. Findings and caveats of the study: Common viral pathogens seemed to be connected with several of the most significant clusters, according to a later analysis.

The V gene's germline CDR1 is SGHNT and CDR2 YYREEE (reference sequence). This CDR3 is 14 amino acids long. Unmatched junction bases numbered 4, after V lost 4 bases and J lost 4 bases. The sequenced sample was PBMCs. The chain recombines TRBV5-4 with TRBJ2-1; TRBD2 matches 8 bases. The receptor comes from a man aged 30-40 years in good health and CMV-seronegative. The CDR3 protein is CASSPTSAYNEQFF. CDR3 nucleotide sequence: TGTGCCAGCAGCCCGACTAGCGCGTACAATGAGCAGTTCTTC. Using reference TRBV5-4 and TRBJ2-1 for the parts outside the CDR3, the full variable domain is ETGVTQSPTHLIKTRGQQVTLRCSSQSGHNTVSWYQQALGQGPQFIFQYYREEENGRGNFPPRFSGLQFPNYSSELNVNALELDDSALYLCASSPTSAYNEQFFGPGTRLTVL.